This T cell receptor (beta chain) was sequenced for a study of neurological immune-mediated disorders. Whole-study findings and limits: TCR-beta repertoires seemed private in all groups, with no expanded CDR3 amino acid sequences shared.

By 5'RACE with 10-nucleotide random UMIs, the cDNA was made. Every sequencing run produced over 180 million TCR-beta sequences, and the sequences from any one run covered 15-18 subjects. TCRdb itself ran the 5' RACE reads through MiXCR, one entry per CDR3 protein. The repertoire holds roughly 50,000 distinct CDR3 sequences, about an eighth seen once, with around 9% in the top ten. Time point denoted: longitudinal time-point 3. This clonotype was detected ten times or more. Its antigen is not identified. From germline, CDR1 is DFQATT and CDR2 SNEGSKA (reference sequence). The ends were cut back, 0 bases at V and 7 bases at J, with 9 bases in the middle. The CDR3 length is 12 residues.

The receptor comes from a male donor with HTLV-1-associated myelopathy (HAM/TSP). Specimen: PBMCs. The chain links TRBV20-1 to TRBJ1-2; TRBD1 is a possible D gene (5 bases). The CDR3 protein is CSARDGRVGYTF. In DNA, the CDR3 is TGCAGTGCTAGAGATGGCAGGGTTGGCTACACCTTC.